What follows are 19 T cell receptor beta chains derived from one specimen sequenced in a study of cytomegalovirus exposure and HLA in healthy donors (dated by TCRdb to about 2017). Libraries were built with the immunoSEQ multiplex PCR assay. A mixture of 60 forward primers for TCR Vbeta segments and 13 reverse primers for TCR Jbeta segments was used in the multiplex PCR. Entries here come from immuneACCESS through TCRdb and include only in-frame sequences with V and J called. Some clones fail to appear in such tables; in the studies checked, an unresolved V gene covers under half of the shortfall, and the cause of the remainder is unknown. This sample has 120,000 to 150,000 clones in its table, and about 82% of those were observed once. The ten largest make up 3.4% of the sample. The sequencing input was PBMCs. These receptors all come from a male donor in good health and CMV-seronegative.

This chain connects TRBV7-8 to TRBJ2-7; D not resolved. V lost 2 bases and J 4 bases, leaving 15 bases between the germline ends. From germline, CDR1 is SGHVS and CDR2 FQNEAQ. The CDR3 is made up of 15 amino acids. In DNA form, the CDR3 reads TGTGCCAGCAGCTTACCTATTTGGGCACGGTACGAGCAGTACTTC. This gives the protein CASSLPIWARYEQYF.

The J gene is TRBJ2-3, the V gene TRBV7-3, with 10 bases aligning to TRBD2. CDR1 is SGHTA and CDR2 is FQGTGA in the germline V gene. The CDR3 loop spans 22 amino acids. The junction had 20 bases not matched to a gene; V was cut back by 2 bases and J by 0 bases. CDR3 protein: CASSLRPPMGLAGATSTDTQYF. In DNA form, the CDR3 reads TGTGCCAGCAGCTTACGCCCTCCCATGGGGCTAGCGGGGGCAACTAGCACAGATACGCAGTATTTT. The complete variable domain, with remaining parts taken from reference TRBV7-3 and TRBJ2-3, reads GAGVSQTPSNKVTEKGKYVELRCDPISGHTALYWYRQSLGQGPEFLIYFQGTGAADDSGLPNDRFFAVRPEGSVSTLKIQRTERGDSAVYLCASSLRPPMGLAGATSTDTQYFGPGTRLTVL.

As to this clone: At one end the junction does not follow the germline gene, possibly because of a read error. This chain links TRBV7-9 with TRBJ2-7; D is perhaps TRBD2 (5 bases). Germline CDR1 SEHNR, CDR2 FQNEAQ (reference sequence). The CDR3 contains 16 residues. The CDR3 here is CSSSLNGGLLRIEQYF. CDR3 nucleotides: TGTTCCAGCAGCTTAAACGGAGGACTCCTACGAATTGAGCAGTACTTC.

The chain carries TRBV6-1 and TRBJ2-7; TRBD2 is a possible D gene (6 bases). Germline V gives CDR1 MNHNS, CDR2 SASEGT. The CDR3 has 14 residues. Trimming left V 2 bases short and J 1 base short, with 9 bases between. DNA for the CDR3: TGTGCCAGCAGTGAAATGGGGGGATCCTACGAGCAGTACTTC. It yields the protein CASSEMGGSYEQYF.

The CDR3 loop reads CATSRLSGRASGANVLTF. CDR3 nucleotide sequence: TGTGCCACCAGCAGACTGAGCGGGAGGGCCTCTGGGGCCAACGTCCTGACTTTC. The V gene is TRBV15, the J gene TRBJ2-6; 10 bases are a match to TRBD2. There are 18 residues in the CDR3. Germline V lookup: CDR1 LNHNV, CDR2 YYDKDF (reference sequence). The V and J ends lost 2 bases and 0 bases, in that order; junction bases with no gene match: 4.

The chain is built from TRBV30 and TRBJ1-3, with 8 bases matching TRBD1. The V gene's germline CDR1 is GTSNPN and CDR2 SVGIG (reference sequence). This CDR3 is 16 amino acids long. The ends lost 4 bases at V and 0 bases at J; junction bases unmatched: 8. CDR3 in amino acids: CAWTGQGSSSGNTIYF. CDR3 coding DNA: TGTGCCTGGACCGGACAGGGATCAAGCTCTGGAAACACCATATATTTT.

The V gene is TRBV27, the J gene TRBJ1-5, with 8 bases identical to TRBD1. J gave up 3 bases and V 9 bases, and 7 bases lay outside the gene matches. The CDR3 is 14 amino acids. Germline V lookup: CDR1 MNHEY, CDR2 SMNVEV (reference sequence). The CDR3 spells CASSRQGYNQPQHF. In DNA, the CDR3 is TGTGCCAGTTCGAGACAGGGGTACAATCAGCCCCAGCATTTT.

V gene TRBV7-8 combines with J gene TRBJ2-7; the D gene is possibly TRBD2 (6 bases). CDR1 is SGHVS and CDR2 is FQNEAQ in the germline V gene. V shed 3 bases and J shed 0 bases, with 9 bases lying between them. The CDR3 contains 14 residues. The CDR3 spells CASSLAGGSYEQYF. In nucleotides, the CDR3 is TGTGCCAGCAGCTTGGCCGGGGGCTCCTACGAGCAGTACTTC.

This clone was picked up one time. Here the CDR3 DNA reads TGTGCCAGCAGTTTATCCACAGGTACTCTCCTTGGCTCTGGAAACACCATATATTTT. Its protein is CASSLSTGTLLGSGNTIYF. The rearrangement links TRBV28 to TRBJ1-3; tentative D call: TRBD1 (5 bases). The CDR3 is made up of 19 amino acids. The germline V and J ends were trimmed by 1 base and 0 bases, with 19 bases remaining between them. CDR1 and CDR2 from the germline V gene are MDHEN and SYDVKM.

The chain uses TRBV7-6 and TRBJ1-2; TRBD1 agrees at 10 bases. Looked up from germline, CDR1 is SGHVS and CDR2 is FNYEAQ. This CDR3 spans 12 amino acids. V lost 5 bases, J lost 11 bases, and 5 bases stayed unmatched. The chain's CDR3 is CASSPGQGGYTF. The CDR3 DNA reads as TGTGCCAGCAGCCCCGGACAGGGGGGATACACCTTC.

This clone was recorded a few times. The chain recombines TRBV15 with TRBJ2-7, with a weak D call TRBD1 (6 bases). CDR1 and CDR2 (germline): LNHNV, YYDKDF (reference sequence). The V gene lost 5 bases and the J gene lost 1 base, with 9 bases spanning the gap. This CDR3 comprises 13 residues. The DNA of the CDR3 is TGTGCCACCAGCCGGACAGATTCCTACGAGCAGTACTTC. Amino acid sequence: CATSRTDSYEQYF. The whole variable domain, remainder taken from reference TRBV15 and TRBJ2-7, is DAMVIQNPRYQVTQFGKPVTLSCSQTLNHNVMYWYQQKSSQAPKLLFHYYDKDFNNEADTPDNFQSRRPNTSFCFLDIRSPGLGDTAMYLCATSRTDSYEQYFGPGTRLTVT.

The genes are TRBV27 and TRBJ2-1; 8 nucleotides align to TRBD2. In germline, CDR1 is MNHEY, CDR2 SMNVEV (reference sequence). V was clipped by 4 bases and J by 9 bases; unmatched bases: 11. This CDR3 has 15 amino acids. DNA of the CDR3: TGTGCCAGCAGTTCCCCGGGACTAGTCCGGAGTGAGCAGTTCTTC. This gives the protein CASSSPGLVRSEQFF.

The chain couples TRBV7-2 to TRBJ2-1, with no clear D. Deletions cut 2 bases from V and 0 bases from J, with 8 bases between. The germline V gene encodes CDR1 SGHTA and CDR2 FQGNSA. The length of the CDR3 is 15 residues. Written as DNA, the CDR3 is TGTGCCAGCAGCTTAATTGCGAGCTCCTACAATGAGCAGTTCTTC. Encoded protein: CASSLIASSYNEQFF.

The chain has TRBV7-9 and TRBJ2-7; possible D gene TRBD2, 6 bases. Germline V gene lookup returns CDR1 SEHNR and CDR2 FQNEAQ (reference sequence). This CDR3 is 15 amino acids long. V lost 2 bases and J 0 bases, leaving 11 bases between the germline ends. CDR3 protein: CASSLSGGNSYEQYF. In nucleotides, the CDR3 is TGTGCCAGCAGCTTATCTGGCGGGAACTCCTACGAGCAGTACTTC.

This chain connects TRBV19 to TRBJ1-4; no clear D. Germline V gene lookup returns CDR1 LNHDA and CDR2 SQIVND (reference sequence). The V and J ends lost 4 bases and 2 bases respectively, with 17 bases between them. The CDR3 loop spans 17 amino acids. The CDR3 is CASSTSNNPRTNEKLFF. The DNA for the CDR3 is TGTGCCAGTAGTACGTCCAACAACCCGAGGACTAATGAAAAACTGTTTTTT.

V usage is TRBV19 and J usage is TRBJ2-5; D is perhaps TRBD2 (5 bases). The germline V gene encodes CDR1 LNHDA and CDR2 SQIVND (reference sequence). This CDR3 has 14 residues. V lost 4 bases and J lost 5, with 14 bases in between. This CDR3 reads CASSKGAGKETQYF. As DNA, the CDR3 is TGTGCCAGTAGTAAGGGAGCCGGTAAGGAGACCCAGTACTTC.

This CDR3 is CASSLSTFPYEQYF. CDR3 coding DNA: TGTGCCAGCAGTTTATCTACTTTTCCCTACGAGCAGTACTTC. V and J are TRBV27 and TRBJ2-7; D call uncertain. Germline CDR1 reads MNHEY; CDR2 reads SMNVEV (reference sequence). V gave up 0 bases and J gave up 2 bases, with 8 bases separating them. The CDR3 has 14 amino acids.

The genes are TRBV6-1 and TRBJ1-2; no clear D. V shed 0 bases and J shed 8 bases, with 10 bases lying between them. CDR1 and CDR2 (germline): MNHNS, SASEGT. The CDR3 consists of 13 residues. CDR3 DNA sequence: TGTGCCAGCAGTGAAGCGGGAGGTGGGGGCTACACCTTC. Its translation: CASSEAGGGGYTF.

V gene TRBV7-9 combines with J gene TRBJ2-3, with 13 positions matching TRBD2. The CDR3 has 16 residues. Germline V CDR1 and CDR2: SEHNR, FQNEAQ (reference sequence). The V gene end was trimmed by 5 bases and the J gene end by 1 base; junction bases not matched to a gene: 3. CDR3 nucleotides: TGTGCCAGCAGCCGACTAGCGGGGGGTGGCACAGATACGCAGTATTTT. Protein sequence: CASSRLAGGGTDTQYF. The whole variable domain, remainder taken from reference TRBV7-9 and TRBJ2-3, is DTGVSQNPRHKITKRGQNVTFRCDPISEHNRLYWYRQTLGQGPEFLTYFQNEAQLEKSRLLSDRFSAERPKGSFSTLEIQRTEQGDSAMYLCASSRLAGGGTDTQYFGPGTRLTVL.